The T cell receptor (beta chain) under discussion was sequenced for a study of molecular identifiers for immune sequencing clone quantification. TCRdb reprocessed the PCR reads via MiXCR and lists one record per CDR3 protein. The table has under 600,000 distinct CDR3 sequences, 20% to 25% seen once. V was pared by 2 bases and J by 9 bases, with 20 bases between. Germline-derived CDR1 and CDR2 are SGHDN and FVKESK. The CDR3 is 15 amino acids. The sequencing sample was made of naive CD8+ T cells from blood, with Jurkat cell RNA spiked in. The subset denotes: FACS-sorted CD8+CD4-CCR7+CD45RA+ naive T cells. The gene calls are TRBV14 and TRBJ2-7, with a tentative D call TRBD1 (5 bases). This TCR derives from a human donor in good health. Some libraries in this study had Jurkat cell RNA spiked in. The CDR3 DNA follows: TGTGCCAGCAGCCAAAGTTCGTTGGGGCAAACCGGGCAGTACTTC. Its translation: CASSQSSLGQTGQYF.